The entry below describes one T cell receptor beta chain. Its matching antigen is unknown. Profiling that covered TCR beta VDJ and CDR3 relied on genomic DNA as its template. TCRdb fed the reads into MiXCR, producing one record per CDR3 protein. Of tens of thousands of distinct CDR3 sequences listed, 60% to 80% are singletons. The data originate from a study of CD8+CD57+ T cells in acquired aplastic anemia. CDR1 and CDR2 (germline): SGHAT, FQDESV (reference sequence). V dropped 4 bases and J dropped 0 bases, with 13 bases sitting between them. This CDR3 is 16 amino acids long. Those patients picked for sequencing had displayed CD8+CD57+ cell expansion on flow cytometry. The study's findings and limits: Comparison of patients with controls identified roughly 30 shared CD8+ CDR3 sequences.

Sequenced sample: sorted CD4+, CD8+, or CD8+CD57+ T cells (not recorded which) from PBMCs. V and J are TRBV11-1 and TRBJ1-5, with D possibly being TRBD1 (6 bases). The clonotype comes from a human donor with aplastic anemia. CDR3 residues: CASSWGTGNSNQPQHF. The CDR3 DNA sequence: TGTGCCAGCAGCTGGGGAACAGGGAATAGCAATCAGCCCCAGCATTTT.